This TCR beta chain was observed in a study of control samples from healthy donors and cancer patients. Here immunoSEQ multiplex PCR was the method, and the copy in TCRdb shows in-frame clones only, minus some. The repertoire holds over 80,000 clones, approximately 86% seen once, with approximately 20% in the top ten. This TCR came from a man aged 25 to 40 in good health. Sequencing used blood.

The CDR3 nucleotides are TGTGCCAGCAGCTTAGTGTCGGTCACCGGGGAGCTGTTTTTT. It translates to CASSLVSVTGELFF. The J gene is TRBJ2-2, the V gene TRBV7-2; D remains ambiguous. Per germline, CDR1 SGHTA and CDR2 FQGNSA. This CDR3 is built from 14 residues. Trimming stripped 1 base from V and 4 bases from J, with 7 bases between.